The clone carrying this TCR beta chain was seen only a few times. Its antigen is not identified. The data stem from a study of primary melanoma T cells and metastatic recurrence. Method: immunoSEQ multiplex PCR; TCRdb's copy keeps in-frame clones and lacks some. Of over 300 clones listed, about 91% were seen once; the top ten hold about 18%. Trimming took 5 bases from V and 5 from J, leaving 22 bases between them. Germline CDR1 and CDR2: SGHVS and FNYEAQ. CDR3 length equals 18 residues. Points from the study as a whole: A T-cell-mediated antitumor response in primary melanoma was only suggested.

The TCR originated in a human donor with melanoma. The sample taken for sequencing was melanoma tumor tissue. The chain has TRBV7-6 and TRBJ2-6; D gene uncertain. The CDR3 bases are TGTGCCAGCAGCGGAGTATGTTACCCACAAAGTCGGGCCAACGTCCTGACTTTC. Translation: CASSGVCYPQSRANVLTF.